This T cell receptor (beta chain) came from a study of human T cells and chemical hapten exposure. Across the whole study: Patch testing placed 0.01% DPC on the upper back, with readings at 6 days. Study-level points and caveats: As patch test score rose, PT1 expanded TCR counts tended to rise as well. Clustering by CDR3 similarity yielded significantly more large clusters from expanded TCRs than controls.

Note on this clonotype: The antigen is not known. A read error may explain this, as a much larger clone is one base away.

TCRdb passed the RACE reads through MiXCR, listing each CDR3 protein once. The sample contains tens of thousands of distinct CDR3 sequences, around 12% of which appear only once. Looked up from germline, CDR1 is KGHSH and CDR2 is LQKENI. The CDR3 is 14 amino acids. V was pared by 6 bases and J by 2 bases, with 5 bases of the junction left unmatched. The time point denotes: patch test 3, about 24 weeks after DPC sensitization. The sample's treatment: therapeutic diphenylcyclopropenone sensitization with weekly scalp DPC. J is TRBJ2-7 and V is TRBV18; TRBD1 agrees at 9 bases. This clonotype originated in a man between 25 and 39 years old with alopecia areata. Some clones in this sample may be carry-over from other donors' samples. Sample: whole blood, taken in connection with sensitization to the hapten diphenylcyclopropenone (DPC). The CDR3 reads CASSPGTGPYEQYF. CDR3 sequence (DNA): TGTGCCAGCTCTCCCGGGACAGGGCCCTACGAGCAGTACTTC.